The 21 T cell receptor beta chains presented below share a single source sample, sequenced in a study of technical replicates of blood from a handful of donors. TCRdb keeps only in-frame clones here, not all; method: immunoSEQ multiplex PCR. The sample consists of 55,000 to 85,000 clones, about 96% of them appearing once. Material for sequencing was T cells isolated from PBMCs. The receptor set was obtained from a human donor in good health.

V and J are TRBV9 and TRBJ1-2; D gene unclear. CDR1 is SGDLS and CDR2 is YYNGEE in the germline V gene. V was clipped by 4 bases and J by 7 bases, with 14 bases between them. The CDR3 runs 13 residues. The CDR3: CASSSFSGPGYTF. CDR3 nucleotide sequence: TGTGCCAGCAGCTCCTTCAGCGGACCTGGCTACACCTTC.

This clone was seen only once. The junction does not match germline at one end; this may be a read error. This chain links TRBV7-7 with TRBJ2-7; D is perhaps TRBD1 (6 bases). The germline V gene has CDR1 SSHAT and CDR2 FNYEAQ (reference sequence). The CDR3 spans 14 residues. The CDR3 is CASSANRDSYEQYF. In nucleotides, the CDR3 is TGTGCTAGCAGCGCTAACAGGGATTCCTACGAGCAGTACTTC.

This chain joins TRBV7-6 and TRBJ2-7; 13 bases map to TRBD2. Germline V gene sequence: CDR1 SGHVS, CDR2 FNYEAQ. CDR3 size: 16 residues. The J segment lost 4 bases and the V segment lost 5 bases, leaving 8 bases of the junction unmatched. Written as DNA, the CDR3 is TGTGCCAGCAGCCCCGGGACTAGCGGGAACAATTACGAGCAGTACTTC. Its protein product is CASSPGTSGNNYEQYF.

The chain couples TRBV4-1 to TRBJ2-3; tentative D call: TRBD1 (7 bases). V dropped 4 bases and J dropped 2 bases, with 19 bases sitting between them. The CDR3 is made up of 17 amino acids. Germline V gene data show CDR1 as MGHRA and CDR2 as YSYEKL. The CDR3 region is CASSPTAGQLITDTQYF. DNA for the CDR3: TGCGCCAGCAGCCCGACGGCGGGACAGCTAATCACAGATACGCAGTATTTT.

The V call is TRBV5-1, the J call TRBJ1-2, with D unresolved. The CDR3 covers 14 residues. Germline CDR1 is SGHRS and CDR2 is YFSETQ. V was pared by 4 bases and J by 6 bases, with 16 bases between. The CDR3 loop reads CASSLRGSIDGYTF. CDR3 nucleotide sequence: TGCGCCAGCAGCCTTCGGGGTTCCATCGATGGCTACACCTTC.

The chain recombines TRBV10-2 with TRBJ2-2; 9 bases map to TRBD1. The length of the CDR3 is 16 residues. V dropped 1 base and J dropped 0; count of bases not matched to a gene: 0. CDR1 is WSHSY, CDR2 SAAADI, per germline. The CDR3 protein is CASSEWTGANTGELFF. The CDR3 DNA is TGCGCCAGCAGTGAGTGGACAGGGGCGAACACCGGGGAGCTGTTTTTT.

In DNA form, the CDR3 reads TGCGCCAGCAGCTTCGGGATCGTCAATCAGCCCCAGCATTTT. Translation gives CASSFGIVNQPQHF. J is TRBJ1-5 and V is TRBV4-1; D uncertain. The germline gives CDR1 MGHRA, CDR2 YSYEKL. V shed 5 bases and J shed 3 bases, with 11 bases lying between them. The CDR3 length is 14 residues.

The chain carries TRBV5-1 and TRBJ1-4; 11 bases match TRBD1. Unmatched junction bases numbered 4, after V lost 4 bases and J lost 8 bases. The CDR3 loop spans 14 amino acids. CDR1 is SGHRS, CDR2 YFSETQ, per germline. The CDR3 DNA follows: TGCGCCAGCAGCCAGGGACAGGGGGACGAAAAACTGTTTTTT. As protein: CASSQGQGDEKLFF.

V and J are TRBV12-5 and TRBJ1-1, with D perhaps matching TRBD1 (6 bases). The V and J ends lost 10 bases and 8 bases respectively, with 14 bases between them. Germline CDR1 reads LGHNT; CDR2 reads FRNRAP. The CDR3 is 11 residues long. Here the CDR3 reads CATLQGVEAFF. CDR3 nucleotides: TGTGCTACCCTACAGGGCGTGGAAGCTTTCTTT. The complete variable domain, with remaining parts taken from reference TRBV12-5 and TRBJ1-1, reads DARVTQTPRHKVTEMGQEVTMRCQPILGHNTVFWYRQTMMQGLELLAYFRNRAPLDDSGMPKDRFSAEMPDATLATLKIQPSEPRDSAVYFCATLQGVEAFFGQGTRLTVV.

The CDR3 here is CSVLGGLWGQIDFNYGYTF. The CDR3, as DNA: TGCAGCGTTCTAGGGGGGTTATGGGGACAGATAGATTTTAACTATGGCTACACCTTC. The rearrangement uses TRBV29-1 and TRBJ1-2; the match to TRBD1 covers 7 bases. This CDR3 is 19 amino acids long. V lost 5 bases to trimming and J lost 1 base; unmatched junction nucleotides: 22. Germline V gene lookup returns CDR1 SQVTM and CDR2 ANQGSEA.

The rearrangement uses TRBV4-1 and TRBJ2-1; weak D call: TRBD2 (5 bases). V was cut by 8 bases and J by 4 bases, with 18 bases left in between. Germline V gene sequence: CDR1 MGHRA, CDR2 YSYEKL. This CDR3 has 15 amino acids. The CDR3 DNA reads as TGCGCCAGCGGGTTTACGAGCGGAGATTACAATGAGCAGTTCTTC. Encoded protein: CASGFTSGDYNEQFF.

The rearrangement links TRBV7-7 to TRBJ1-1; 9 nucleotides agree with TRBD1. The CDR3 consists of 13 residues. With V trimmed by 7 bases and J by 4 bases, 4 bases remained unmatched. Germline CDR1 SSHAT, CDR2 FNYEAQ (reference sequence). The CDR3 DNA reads TGTGCCAGCACAAGGACAGGGGTCACTGAAGCTTTCTTT. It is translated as CASTRTGVTEAFF.

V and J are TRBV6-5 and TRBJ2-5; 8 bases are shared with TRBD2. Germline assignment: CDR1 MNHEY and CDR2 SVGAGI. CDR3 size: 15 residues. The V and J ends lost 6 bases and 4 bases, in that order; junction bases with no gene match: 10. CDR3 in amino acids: CASSHSGVGGETQYF. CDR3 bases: TGTGCCAGCAGCCATAGCGGGGTCGGGGGAGAGACCCAGTACTTC.

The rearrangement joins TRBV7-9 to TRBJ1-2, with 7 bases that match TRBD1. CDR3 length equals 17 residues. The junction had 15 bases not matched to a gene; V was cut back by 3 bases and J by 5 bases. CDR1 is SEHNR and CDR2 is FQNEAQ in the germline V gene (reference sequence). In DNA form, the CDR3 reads TGTGCCAGCAGCTTGGGCACTACAGGGAAGGGGGCATATGGCTACACCTTC. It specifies CASSLGTTGKGAYGYTF.

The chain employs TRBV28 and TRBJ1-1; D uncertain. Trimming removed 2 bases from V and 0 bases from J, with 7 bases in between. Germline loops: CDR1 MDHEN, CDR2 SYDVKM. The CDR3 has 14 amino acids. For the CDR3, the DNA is TGTGCCAGCAGTTTAATCCCTATGAACACTGAAGCTTTCTTT. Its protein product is CASSLIPMNTEAFF.

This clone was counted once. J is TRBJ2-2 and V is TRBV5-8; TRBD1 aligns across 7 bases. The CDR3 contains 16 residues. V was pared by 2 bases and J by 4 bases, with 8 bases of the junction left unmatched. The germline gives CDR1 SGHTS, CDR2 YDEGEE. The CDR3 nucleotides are TGTGCCAGCAGCTTAACAGGGGTCCTCAGCACCGGGGAGCTGTTTTTT. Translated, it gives CASSLTGVLSTGELFF.

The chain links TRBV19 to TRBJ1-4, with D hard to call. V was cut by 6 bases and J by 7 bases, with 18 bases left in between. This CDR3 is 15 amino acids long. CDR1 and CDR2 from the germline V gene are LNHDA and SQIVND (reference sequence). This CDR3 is CASRPRLGEGEKLFF. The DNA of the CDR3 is TGTGCCAGTAGGCCCCGCCTTGGGGAGGGTGAAAAACTGTTTTTT.

CDR3 sequence reads: CASMAGVNGYTF. CDR3 nucleotides: TGTGCCAGCATGGCAGGGGTGAATGGCTACACCTTC. This sequence joins TRBV25-1 and TRBJ1-2, with D possibly matching TRBD1 (6 bases). Per the germline V gene, CDR1 is MGHDK and CDR2 is SYGVNS. CDR3 length equals 12 residues. With 7 bases removed from V and 6 bases from J, the gap between germline ends came to 12 bases.

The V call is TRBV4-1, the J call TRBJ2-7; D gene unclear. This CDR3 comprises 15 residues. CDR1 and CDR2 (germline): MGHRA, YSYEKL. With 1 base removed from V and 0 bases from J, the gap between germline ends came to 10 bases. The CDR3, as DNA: TGCGCCAGCAGCCAAGGACCCGCGGACTCCTACGAGCAGTACTTC. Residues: CASSQGPADSYEQYF.

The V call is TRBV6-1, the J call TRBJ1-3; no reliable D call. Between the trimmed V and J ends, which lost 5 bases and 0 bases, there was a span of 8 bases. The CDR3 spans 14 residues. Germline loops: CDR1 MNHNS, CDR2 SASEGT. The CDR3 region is CASSNTFSGNTIYF. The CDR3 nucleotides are TGTGCCAGCAGTAACACATTCTCTGGAAACACCATATATTTT.

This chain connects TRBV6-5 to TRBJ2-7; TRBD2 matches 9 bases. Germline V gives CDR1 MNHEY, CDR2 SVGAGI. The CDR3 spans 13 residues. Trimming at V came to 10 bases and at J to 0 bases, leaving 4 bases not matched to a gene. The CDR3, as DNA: TGTGCCACATCTAGCGGGATCTCCTACGAGCAGTACTTC. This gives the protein CATSSGISYEQYF.